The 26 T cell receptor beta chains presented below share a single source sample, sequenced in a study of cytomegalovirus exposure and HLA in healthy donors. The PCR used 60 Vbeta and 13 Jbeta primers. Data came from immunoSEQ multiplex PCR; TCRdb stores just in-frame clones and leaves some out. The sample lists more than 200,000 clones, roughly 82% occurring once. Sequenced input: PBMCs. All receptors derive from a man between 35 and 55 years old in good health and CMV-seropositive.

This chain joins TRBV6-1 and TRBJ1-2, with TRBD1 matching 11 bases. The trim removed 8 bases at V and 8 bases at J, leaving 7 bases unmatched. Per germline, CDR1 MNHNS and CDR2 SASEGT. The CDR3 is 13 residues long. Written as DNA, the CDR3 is TGTGCCAGCCGGGACAGGGGGTCGTTAGGCTACACCTTC. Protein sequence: CASRDRGSLGYTF.

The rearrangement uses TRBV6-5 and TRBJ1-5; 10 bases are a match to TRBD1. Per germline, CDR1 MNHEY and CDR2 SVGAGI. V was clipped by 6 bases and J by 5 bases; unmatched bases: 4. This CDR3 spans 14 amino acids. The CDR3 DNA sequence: TGTGCCAGCAGCCGACAGGGGGCCTATCAGCCCCAGCATTTT. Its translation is CASSRQGAYQPQHF.

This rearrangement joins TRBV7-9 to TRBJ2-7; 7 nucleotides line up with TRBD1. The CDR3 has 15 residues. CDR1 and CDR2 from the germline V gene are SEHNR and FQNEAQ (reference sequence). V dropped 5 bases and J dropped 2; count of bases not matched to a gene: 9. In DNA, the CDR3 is TGTGCCAGCAGCCCCATGGGGGACAGAGCCTACGAGCAGTACTTC. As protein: CASSPMGDRAYEQYF.

This chain's CDR3 is CASSWGLAGNQETQYF. The DNA of the CDR3 is TGTGCCAGCAGCTGGGGACTAGCGGGAAACCAAGAGACCCAGTACTTC. The rearrangement uses TRBV9 and TRBJ2-5; 13 bases match TRBD2. Germline lookup yields CDR1 SGDLS and CDR2 YYNGEE. With 4 bases clipped from V and 0 bases from J, the junction kept 3 bases outside the gene matches. This CDR3 region has 16 residues.

The CDR3 DNA follows: TGTGCCAGCAGCCCGTGGGGGACTAGGGCCTACGAGCAGTACTTC. Its translation: CASSPWGTRAYEQYF. This rearrangement joins TRBV5-4 to TRBJ2-7, with TRBD2 matching over 8 bases. The germline gives CDR1 SGHNT, CDR2 YYREEE (reference sequence). V was pared by 4 bases and J by 2 bases, with 8 bases of the junction left unmatched. This CDR3 spans 15 amino acids.

CDR3 amino acids: CASTRTDYSNQPQHF. CDR3 nucleotide sequence: TGTGCCAGCACCCGGACAGACTATAGCAATCAGCCCCAGCATTTT. The rearrangement links TRBV2 to TRBJ1-5, with D possibly TRBD1 on 6 matching bases. This CDR3 region has 15 residues. Looked up from germline, CDR1 is SNHLY and CDR2 is FYNNEI. V lost 7 bases, J lost 0 bases, and 13 bases lay in between.

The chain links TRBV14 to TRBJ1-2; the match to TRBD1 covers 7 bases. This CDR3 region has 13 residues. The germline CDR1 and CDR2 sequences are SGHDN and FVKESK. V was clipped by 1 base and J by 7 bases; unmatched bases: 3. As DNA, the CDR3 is TGTGCCAGCAGCCAAGGAGGGGGCTTTGGCTACACCTTC. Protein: CASSQGGGFGYTF.

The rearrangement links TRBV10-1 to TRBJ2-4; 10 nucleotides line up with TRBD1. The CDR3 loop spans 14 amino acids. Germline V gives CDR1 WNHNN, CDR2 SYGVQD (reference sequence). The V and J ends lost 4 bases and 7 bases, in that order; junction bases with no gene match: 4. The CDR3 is CASSGPGQGNIQYF. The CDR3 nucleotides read TGCGCCAGCAGTGGACCGGGACAGGGGAACATTCAGTACTTC.

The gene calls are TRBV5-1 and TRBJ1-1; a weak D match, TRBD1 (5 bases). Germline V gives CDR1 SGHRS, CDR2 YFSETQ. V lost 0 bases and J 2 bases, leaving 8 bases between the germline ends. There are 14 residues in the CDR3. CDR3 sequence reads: CASSLGRGNTEAFF. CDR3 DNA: TGCGCCAGCAGCTTGGGTAGGGGAAACACTGAAGCTTTCTTT.

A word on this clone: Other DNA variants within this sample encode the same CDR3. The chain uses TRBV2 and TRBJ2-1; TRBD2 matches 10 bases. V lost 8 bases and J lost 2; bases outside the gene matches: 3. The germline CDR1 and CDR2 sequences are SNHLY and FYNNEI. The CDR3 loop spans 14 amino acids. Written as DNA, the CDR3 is TGTGCCAGCGGGCTAGCGGGGGCCTACAATGAGCAGTTCTTC. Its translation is CASGLAGAYNEQFF.

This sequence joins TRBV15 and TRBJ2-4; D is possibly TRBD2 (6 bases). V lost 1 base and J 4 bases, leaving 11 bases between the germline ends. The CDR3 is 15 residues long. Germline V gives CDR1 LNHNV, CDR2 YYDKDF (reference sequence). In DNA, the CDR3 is TGTGCCACCAGCAGAGGAGGAGGGGTAAAAAACATTCAGTACTTC. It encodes CATSRGGGVKNIQYF.

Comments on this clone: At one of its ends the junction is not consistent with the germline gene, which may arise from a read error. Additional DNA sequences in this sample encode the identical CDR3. The CDR3 region is CASRPGQGGEKLFF. The CDR3, as DNA: TGTGCCAGCAGACCTGGACAGGGAGGCGAAAAACTATTTTTT. The chain couples TRBV6-5 to TRBJ1-4; 8 bases line up with TRBD1. Looked up from germline, CDR1 is MNHEY and CDR2 is SVGAGI. The CDR3 sequence is 14 residues long.

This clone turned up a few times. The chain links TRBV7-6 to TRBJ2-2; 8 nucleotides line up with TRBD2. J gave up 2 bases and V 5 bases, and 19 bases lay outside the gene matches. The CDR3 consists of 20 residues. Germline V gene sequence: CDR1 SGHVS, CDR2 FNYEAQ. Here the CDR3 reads CASSRPIPLAEGPNTGELFF. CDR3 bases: TGTGCCAGCAGCCGACCTATCCCACTAGCGGAGGGGCCTAACACCGGGGAGCTGTTTTTT.

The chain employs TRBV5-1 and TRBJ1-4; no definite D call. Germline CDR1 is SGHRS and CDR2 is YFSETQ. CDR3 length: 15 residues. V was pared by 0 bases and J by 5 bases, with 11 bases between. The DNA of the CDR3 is TGCGCCAGCAGCTTGGAGGCAGGAAGGAATGAAAAACTGTTTTTT. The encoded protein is CASSLEAGRNEKLFF. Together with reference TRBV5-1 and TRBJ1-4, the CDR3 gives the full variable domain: KAGVTQTPRYLIKTRGQQVTLSCSPISGHRSVSWYQQTPGQGLQFLFEYFSETQRNKGNFPGRFSGRQFSNSRSEMNVSTLELGDSALYLCASSLEAGRNEKLFFGSGTQLSVL.

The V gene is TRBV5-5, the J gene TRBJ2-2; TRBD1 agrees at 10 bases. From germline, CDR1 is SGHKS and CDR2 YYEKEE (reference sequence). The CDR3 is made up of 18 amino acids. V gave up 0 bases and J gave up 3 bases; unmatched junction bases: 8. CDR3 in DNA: TGTGCCAGCAGCTTGGACCTTTCCGGGACAGGGGACACCGGGGAGCTGTTTTTT. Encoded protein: CASSLDLSGTGDTGELFF.

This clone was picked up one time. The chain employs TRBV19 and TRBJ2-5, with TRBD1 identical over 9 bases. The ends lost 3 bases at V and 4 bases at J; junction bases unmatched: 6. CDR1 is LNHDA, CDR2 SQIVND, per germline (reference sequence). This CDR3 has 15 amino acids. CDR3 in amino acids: CASSMDRGRRETQYF. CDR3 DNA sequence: TGTGCCAGTAGTATGGACAGGGGACGGCGAGAGACCCAGTACTTC.

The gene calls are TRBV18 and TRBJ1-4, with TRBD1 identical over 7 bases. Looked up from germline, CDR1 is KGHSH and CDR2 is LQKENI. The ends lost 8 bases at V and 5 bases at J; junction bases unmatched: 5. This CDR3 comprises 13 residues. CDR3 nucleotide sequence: TGTGCCAGCCGACAGGGCTCCAATGAAAAACTGTTTTTT. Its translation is CASRQGSNEKLFF.

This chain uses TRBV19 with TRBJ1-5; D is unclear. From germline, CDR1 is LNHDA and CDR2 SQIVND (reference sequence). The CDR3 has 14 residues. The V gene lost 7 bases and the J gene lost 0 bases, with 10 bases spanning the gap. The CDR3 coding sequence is TGTGCCAGTATGACCCGGGATAGCAATCAGCCCCAGCATTTT. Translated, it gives CASMTRDSNQPQHF.

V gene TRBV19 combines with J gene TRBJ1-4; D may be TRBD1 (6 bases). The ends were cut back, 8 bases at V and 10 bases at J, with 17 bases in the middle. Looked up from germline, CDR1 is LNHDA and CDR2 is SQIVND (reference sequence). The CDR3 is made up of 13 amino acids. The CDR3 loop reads CASSDRGVGKLFF. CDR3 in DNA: TGTGCCAGTTCGGACAGAGGAGTTGGAAAACTGTTTTTT.

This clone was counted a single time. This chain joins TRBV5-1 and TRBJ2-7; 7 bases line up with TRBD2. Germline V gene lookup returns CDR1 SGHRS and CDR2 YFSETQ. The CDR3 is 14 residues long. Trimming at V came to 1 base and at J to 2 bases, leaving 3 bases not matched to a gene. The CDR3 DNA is TGCGCCAGCAGCTTGACTAGCGAAGCCTACGAGCAGTACTTC. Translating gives CASSLTSEAYEQYF.

This CDR3 reads CSVEDPRGAFF. The CDR3 DNA reads TGCAGCGTTGAAGATCCACGAGGGGCTTTCTTT. V and J are TRBV29-1 and TRBJ1-1; unclear D gene. The V gene lost 0 bases and the J gene lost 11 bases, with 10 bases spanning the gap. The CDR3 spans 11 residues. The germline CDR1 and CDR2 sequences are SQVTM and ANQGSEA.

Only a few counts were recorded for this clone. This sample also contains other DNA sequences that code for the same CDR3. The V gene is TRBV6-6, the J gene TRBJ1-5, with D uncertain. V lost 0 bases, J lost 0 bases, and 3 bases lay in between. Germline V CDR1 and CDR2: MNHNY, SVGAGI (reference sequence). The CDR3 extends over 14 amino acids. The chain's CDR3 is CASSYSYSNQPQHF. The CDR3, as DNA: TGTGCCAGCAGTTACTCATATAGCAATCAGCCCCAGCATTTT.

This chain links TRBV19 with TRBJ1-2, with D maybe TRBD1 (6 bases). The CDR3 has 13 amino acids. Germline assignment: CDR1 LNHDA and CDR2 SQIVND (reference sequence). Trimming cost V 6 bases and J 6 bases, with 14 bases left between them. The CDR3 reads CASSLQGWDGYTF. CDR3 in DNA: TGTGCCAGTAGCTTACAGGGATGGGATGGCTACACCTTC.

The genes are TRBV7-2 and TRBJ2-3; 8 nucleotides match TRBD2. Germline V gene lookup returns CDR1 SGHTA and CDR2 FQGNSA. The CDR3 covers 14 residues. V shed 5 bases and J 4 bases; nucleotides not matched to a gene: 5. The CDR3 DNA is TGTGCCAGCAGCCCCGGACTAGCCTCAGATACGCAGTATTTT. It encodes CASSPGLASDTQYF.

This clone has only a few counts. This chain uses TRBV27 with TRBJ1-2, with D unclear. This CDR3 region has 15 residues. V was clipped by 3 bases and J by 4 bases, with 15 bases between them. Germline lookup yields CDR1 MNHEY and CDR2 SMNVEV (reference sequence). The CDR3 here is CASSFFGAGFYGYTF. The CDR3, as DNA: TGTGCCAGCAGTTTCTTCGGTGCGGGGTTCTATGGCTACACCTTC.

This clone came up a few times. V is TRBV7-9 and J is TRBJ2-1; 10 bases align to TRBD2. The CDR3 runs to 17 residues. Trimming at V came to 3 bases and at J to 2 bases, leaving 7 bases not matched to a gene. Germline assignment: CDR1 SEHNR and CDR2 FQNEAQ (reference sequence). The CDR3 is CASSFPTSGWTYNEQFF. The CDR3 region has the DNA TGTGCCAGCAGCTTTCCGACTAGCGGGTGGACCTACAATGAGCAGTTCTTC.